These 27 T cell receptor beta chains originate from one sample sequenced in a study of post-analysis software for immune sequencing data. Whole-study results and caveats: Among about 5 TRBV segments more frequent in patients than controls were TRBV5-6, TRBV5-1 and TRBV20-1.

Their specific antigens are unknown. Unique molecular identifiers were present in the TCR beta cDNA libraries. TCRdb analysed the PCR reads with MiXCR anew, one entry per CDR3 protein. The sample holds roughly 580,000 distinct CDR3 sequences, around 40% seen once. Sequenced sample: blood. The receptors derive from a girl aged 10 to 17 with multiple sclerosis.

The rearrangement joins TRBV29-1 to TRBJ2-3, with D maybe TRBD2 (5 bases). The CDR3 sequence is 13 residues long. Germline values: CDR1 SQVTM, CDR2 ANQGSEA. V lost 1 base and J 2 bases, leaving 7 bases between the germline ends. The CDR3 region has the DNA TGCAGCGTTGAAGTCCGGGACACAGATACGCAGTATTTT. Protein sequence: CSVEVRDTDTQYF.

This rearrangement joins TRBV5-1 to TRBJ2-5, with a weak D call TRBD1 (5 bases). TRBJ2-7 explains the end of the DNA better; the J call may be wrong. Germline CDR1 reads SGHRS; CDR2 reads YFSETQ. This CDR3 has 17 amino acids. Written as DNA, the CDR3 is TGCGCCAGCAGCCCAAAGGGCCAGGGCGCGCGTATCTACGAGCAGTACTTC. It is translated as CASSPKGQGARIYEQYF.

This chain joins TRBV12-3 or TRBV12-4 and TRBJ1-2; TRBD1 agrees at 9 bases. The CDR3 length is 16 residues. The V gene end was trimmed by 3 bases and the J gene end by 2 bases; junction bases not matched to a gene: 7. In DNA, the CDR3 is TGTGCCAGCAGTTTCTCCCCGGGACAGGGAAACTATGGCTACACCTTC. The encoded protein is CASSFSPGQGNYGYTF.

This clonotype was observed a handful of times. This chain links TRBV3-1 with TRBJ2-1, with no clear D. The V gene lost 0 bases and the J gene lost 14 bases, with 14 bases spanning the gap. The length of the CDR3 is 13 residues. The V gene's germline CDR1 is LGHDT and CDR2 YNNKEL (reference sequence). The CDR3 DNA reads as TGTGCCAGCAGCCAAGAACAGCTCGGTCAAGAGTTCTTC. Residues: CASSQEQLGQEFF.

CDR3 loop: CASNPLAGDVTDTQYF. CDR3 DNA sequence: TGTGCCAGCAATCCGCTAGCGGGAGATGTCACAGATACGCAGTATTTT. The V gene is TRBV7-8, the J gene TRBJ2-3; 10 bases map to TRBD2. Per germline, CDR1 SGHVS and CDR2 FQNEAQ. Trimming cost V 7 bases and J 2 bases; bases outside gene matches: 9. This CDR3 has 16 residues.

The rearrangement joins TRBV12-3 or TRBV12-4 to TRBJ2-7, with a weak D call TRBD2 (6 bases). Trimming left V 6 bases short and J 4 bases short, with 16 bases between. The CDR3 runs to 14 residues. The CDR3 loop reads CASSPSSEKYEQYF. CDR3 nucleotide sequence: TGTGCCAGCAGCCCCTCTAGCGAAAAGTACGAGCAGTACTTC.

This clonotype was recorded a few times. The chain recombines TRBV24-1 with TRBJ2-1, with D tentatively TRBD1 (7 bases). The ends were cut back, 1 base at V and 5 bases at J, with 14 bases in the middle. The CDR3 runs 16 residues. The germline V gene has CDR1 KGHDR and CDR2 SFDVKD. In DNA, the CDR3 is TGTGCCACCAGTGATTTACTGGAGGGGGCCCACAATGAGCAGTTCTTC. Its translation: CATSDLLEGAHNEQFF.

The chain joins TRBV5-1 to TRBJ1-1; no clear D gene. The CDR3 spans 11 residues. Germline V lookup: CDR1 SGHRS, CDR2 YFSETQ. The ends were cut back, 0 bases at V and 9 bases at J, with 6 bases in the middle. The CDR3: CASSLDSKAFF. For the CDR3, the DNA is TGCGCCAGCAGCTTGGACAGCAAAGCTTTCTTT.

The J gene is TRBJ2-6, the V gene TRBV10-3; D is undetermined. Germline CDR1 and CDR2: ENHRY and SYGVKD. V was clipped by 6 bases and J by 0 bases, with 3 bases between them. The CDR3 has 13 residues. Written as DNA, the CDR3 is TGTGCCATCAGCAACTCTGGGGCCAACGTCCTGACTTTC. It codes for CAISNSGANVLTF.

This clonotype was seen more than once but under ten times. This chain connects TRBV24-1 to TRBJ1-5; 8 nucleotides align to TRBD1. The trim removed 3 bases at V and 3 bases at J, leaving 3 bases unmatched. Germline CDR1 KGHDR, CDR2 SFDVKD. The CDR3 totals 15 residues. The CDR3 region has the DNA TGTGCCACCAGTGATCCGGGACAGGTCAATCAGCCCCAGCATTTT. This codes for CATSDPGQVNQPQHF.

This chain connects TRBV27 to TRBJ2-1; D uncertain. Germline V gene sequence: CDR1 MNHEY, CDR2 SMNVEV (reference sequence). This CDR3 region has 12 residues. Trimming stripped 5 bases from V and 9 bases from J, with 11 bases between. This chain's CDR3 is CASSTPNGEQFF. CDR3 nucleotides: TGTGCCAGCAGTACACCGAACGGTGAGCAGTTCTTC.

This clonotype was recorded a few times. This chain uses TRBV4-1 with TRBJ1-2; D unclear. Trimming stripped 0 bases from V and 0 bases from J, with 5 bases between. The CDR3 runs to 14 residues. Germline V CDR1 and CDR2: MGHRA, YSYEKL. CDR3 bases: TGCGCCAGCAGCCAAGATTGGGCTAACTATGGCTACACCTTC. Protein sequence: CASSQDWANYGYTF.

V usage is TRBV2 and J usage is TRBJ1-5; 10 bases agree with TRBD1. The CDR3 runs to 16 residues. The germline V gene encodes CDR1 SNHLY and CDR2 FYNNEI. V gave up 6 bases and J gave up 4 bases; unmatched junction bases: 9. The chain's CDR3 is CASSYRDRGSNQPQHF. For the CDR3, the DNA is TGTGCCAGCAGCTACCGGGACAGGGGATCTAATCAGCCCCAGCATTTT.

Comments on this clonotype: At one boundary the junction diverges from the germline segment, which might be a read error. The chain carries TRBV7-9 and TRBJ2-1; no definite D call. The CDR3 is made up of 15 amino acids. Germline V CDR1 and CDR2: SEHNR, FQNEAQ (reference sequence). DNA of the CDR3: TGTGCCAGCAGCTTAGATGCCTATACCTACAATGGGCAGTTCTTC. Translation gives CASSLDAYTYNGQFF.

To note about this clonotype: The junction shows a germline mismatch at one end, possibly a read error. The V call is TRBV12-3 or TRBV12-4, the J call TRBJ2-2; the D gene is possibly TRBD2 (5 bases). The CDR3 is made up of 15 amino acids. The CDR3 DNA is TGTGCCAGCACCTCAGGATACGCGAACACCGGGGAGCGGTTTTTT. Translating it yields CASTSGYANTGERFF.

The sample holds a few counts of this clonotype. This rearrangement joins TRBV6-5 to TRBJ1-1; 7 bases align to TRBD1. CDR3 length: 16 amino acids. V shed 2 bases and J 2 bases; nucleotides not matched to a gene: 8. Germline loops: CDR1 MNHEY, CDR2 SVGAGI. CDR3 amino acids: CASSYPRDSLNTEAFF. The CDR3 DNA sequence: TGTGCCAGCAGTTACCCGAGGGACAGTCTCAACACTGAAGCTTTCTTT.

CDR3: CASSLVSGGSGYTF. The CDR3 region has the DNA TGCGCCAGCAGCTTGGTATCAGGGGGCTCAGGCTACACCTTC. The rearrangement links TRBV5-1 to TRBJ1-2; TRBD1 matches at 8 bases. The germline gives CDR1 SGHRS, CDR2 YFSETQ. V lost 0 bases and J lost 8; bases outside the gene matches: 6. The CDR3 length is 14 residues. The full variable domain, its missing parts supplied by reference TRBV5-1 and TRBJ1-2, is KAGVTQTPRYLIKTRGQQVTLSCSPISGHRSVSWYQQTPGQGLQFLFEYFSETQRNKGNFPGRFSGRQFSNSRSEMNVSTLELGDSALYLCASSLVSGGSGYTFGSGTRLTVV.

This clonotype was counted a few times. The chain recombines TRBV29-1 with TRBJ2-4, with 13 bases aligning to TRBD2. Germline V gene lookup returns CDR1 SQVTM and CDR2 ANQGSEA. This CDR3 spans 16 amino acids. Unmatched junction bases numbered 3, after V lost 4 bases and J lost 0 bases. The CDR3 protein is CSVGLAGGLAKNIQYF. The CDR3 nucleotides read TGCAGCGTTGGACTAGCGGGGGGTCTAGCCAAAAACATTCAGTACTTC.

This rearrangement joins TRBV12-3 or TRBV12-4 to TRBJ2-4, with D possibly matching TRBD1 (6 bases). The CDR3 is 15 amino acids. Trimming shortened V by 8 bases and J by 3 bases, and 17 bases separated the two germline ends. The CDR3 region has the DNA TGTGCCAGCTCCTACGGGACACAGGGCAAAAACATTCAGTACTTC. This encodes CASSYGTQGKNIQYF.

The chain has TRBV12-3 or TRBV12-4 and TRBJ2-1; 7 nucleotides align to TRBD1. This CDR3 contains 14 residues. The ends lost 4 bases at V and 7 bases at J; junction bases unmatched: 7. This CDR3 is CASSSRQGDNEQFF. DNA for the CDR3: TGTGCCAGCAGTTCCCGACAGGGCGATAATGAGCAGTTCTTC.

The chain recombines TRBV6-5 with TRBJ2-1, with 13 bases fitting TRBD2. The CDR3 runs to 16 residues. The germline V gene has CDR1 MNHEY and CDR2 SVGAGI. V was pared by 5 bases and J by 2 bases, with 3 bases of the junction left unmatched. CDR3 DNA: TGTGCCAGCAGTCGGGGACTAGCGGGGACCTACAATGAGCAGTTCTTC. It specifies CASSRGLAGTYNEQFF.

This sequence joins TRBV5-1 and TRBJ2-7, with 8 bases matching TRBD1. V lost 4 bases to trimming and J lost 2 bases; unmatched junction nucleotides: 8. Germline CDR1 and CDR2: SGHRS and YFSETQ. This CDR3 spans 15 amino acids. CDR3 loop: CASSPRDRTAYEQYF. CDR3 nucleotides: TGCGCCAGCAGCCCCCGGGACAGGACAGCCTACGAGCAGTACTTC. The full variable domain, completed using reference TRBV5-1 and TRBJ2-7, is KAGVTQTPRYLIKTRGQQVTLSCSPISGHRSVSWYQQTPGQGLQFLFEYFSETQRNKGNFPGRFSGRQFSNSRSEMNVSTLELGDSALYLCASSPRDRTAYEQYFGPGTRLTVT.

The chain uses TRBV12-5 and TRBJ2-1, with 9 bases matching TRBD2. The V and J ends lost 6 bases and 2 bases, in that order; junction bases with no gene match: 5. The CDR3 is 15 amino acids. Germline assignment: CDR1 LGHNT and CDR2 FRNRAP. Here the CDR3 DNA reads TGTGCTAGTGGACGCGGACTAGCGACCTACAATGAGCAGTTCTTC. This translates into CASGRGLATYNEQFF.

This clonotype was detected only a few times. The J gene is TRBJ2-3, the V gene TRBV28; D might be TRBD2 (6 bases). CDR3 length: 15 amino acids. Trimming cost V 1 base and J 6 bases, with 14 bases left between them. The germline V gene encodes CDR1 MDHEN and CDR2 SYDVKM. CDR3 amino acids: CASSLSQVGRDTQYF. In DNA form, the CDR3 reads TGTGCCAGCAGTTTATCACAGGTTGGGAGGGATACGCAGTATTTT.

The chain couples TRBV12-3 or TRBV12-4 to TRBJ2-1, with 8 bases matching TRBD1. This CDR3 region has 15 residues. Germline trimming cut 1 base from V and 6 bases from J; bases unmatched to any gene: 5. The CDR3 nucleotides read TGTGCCAGCAGTTTAGGGGGACAGGTATTCAATGAGCAGTTCTTC. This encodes CASSLGGQVFNEQFF.

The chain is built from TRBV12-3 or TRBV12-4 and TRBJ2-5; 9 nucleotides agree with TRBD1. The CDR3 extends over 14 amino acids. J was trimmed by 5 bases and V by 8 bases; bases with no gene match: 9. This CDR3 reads CASVAGTGRETQYF. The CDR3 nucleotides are TGTGCCAGCGTCGCAGGGACAGGGAGGGAGACCCAGTACTTC.

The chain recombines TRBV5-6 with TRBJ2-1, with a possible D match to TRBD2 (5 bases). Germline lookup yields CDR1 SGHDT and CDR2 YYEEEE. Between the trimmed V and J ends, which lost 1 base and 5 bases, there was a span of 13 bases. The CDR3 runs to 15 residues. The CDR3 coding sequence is TGTGCCAGCAGCTTGAGATGGGCAGCGGACAATGAGCAGTTCTTC. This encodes CASSLRWAADNEQFF.